Listed here are 27 T cell receptor beta chains from one sample, sequenced in a study of human T cells and chemical hapten exposure. Time point here: patch test 2, 6 weeks after DPC sensitization. Treatment reported: therapeutic diphenylcyclopropenone sensitization with weekly scalp DPC. TCRdb ran MiXCR on the RACE reads and lists one entry per CDR3 protein. The sample consists of 75,000 to 95,000 distinct CDR3 sequences, about 11% of them appearing once. The material was whole blood, obtained in connection with sensitization to the hapten diphenylcyclopropenone (DPC). The source of these receptors is a middle-aged man with alopecia areata. Some clones in this sample may be carry-over from other donors' samples.

V gene TRBV20-1 combines with J gene TRBJ2-7; D perhaps matches TRBD1 (5 bases). Germline loops: CDR1 DFQATT, CDR2 SNEGSKA (reference sequence). V lost 3 bases, J lost 2 bases, and 11 bases lay in between. The CDR3 length is 13 residues. The CDR3 here is CSARERGPYEQYV. CDR3 coding DNA: TGCAGTGCTAGGGAAAGGGGCCCCTACGAGCAGTACGTC.

This clonotype was picked up a small number of times. This chain links TRBV19 with TRBJ2-1; possibly TRBD1 for D (8 bases). Between the trimmed V and J ends, which lost 6 bases and 3 bases, there was a span of 15 bases. The CDR3 runs 15 residues. CDR1 LNHDA and CDR2 SQIVND come from the germline V gene (reference sequence). CDR3 amino acids: CASSPQGGNYNEQFF. The DNA for the CDR3 is TGTGCCAGTAGCCCACAGGGGGGGAACTACAATGAGCAGTTCTTC.

Many counts were recorded for this clonotype. The rearrangement links TRBV27 to TRBJ1-1; 12 positions agree with TRBD1. This CDR3 is 16 amino acids long. The V and J ends lost 5 bases and 3 bases, in that order; junction bases with no gene match: 7. Per the germline V gene, CDR1 is MNHEY and CDR2 is SMNVEV (reference sequence). CDR3 in DNA: TGTGCCAGCAGTATCGGGACAGGGGGCGCGCACACTGAAGCTTTCTTT. Protein sequence: CASSIGTGGAHTEAFF.

This chain joins TRBV6-2 or TRBV6-3 and TRBJ2-3; the D is unclear. The J call may be faulty, since TRBJ1-5 better matches the DNA end. The CDR3 runs 13 residues. The germline V gene encodes CDR1 MNHEY and CDR2 SVGEGT. The CDR3 spells CASRGSSTDTQHF. CDR3 nucleotides: TGTGCCAGCAGGGGCTCGAGCACAGATACGCAGCATTTT.

This chain links TRBV28 with TRBJ2-7; 8 nucleotides agree with TRBD1. This CDR3 is 13 amino acids long. CDR1 and CDR2 (germline): MDHEN, SYDVKM. The junction had 8 bases not matched to a gene; V was cut back by 4 bases and J by 9 bases. For the CDR3, the DNA is TGTGCCAGCAGTTCTGCACAGGGGGGCGGGCAGTACTTC. It translates to CASSSAQGGGQYF.

The chain links TRBV28 to TRBJ2-7; D is perhaps TRBD2 (6 bases). Germline V lookup: CDR1 MDHEN, CDR2 SYDVKM. V was pared by 4 bases and J by 1 base, with 11 bases between. This CDR3 is built from 14 residues. CDR3 bases: TGTGCCAGCAGTTACCATGGAGGGTCCTACGAGCAGTACGTC. Its protein is CASSYHGGSYEQYV.

This clonotype was seen at least ten times. This rearrangement joins TRBV3-1 to TRBJ1-2, with 8 bases matching TRBD1. The CDR3 loop spans 15 amino acids. Trimming at V came to 5 bases and at J to 5 bases, leaving 10 bases not matched to a gene. Germline values: CDR1 LGHDT, CDR2 YNNKEL (reference sequence). The CDR3 DNA reads as TGTGCCAGCAGCACAGCCGACAGGGGATTTTATGGCTACACCTTC. Its protein is CASSTADRGFYGYTF.

The V and J genes are TRBV9 and TRBJ1-2; TRBD1 matches at 7 bases. Per the germline V gene, CDR1 is SGDLS and CDR2 is YYNGEE. The CDR3 spans 14 residues. V trimming: 3 bases; J trimming: 10 bases; junction bases outside the gene matches: 12. CDR3 protein: CASSAGGQLRTYTF. The CDR3 nucleotides are TGTGCCAGCAGCGCAGGGGGACAGCTGAGGACCTACACCTTC. Variable domain in full (rest from reference TRBV9 and TRBJ1-2): DSGVTQTPKHLITATGQRVTLRCSPRSGDLSVYWYQQSLDQGLQFLIQYYNGEERAKGNILERFSAQQFPDLHSELNLSSLELGDSALYFCASSAGGQLRTYTFGSGTRLTVV.

This clonotype was recorded many times. This chain connects TRBV27 to TRBJ1-5; TRBD1 aligns across 7 bases. Unmatched junction bases numbered 3, after V lost 4 bases and J lost 6 bases. Looked up from germline, CDR1 is MNHEY and CDR2 is SMNVEV (reference sequence). The CDR3 has 13 amino acids. CDR3 amino acids: CASSWQGGQPQHF. Written as DNA, the CDR3 is TGTGCCAGCAGTTGGCAGGGGGGTCAGCCCCAGCATTTT.

The gene calls are TRBV19 and TRBJ2-1; TRBD2 is a possible D gene (5 bases). This CDR3 is built from 15 residues. The V end lost 7 bases, the J end lost 0 bases, and 13 bases lay between the germline ends. Germline values: CDR1 LNHDA, CDR2 SQIVND (reference sequence). The CDR3 sequence is CASMIPGSSYNEQFF. The CDR3 DNA sequence: TGTGCCAGTATGATCCCGGGAAGCTCCTACAATGAGCAGTTCTTC. Full variable domain (rest looked up from reference TRBV19 and TRBJ2-1): DGGITQSPKYLFRKEGQNVTLSCEQNLNHDAMYWYRQDPGQGLRLIYYSQIVNDFQKGDIAEGYSVSREKKESFPLTVTSAQKNPTAFYLCASMIPGSSYNEQFFGPGTRLTVL.

The chain recombines TRBV6-5 with TRBJ1-4; tentative D call: TRBD1 (6 bases). The V end was cut by 6 bases, the J end by 8 bases, with 13 bases between. Germline CDR1 is MNHEY and CDR2 is SVGAGI. This CDR3 has 13 residues. CDR3 DNA sequence: TGTGCCAGCAGGCCACAGGGTTTGGAAAAACTGTTTTTT. The encoded protein is CASRPQGLEKLFF.

This clonotype has a count of ten or more. V usage is TRBV6-5 and J usage is TRBJ1-5, with unresolved D. Germline V gene data show CDR1 as MNHEY and CDR2 as SVGAGI. V shed 0 bases and J shed 0 bases, with 6 bases lying between them. CDR3 length equals 15 residues. CDR3 protein: CASSYSHDSNQPQHF. As DNA, the CDR3 is TGTGCCAGCAGTTACTCCCATGATAGCAATCAGCCCCAGCATTTT.

This clonotype was detected only a few times. The V gene is TRBV29-1, the J gene TRBJ1-5, with 9 positions matching TRBD1. The junction had 3 bases not matched to a gene; V was cut back by 7 bases and J by 2 bases. Germline CDR1 SQVTM, CDR2 ANQGSEA. CDR3 length: 13 residues. CDR3 in DNA: TGCAGCGCGGGACAGGGCGGCAATCAGCCCCAGCATTTT. Encoded protein: CSAGQGGNQPQHF.

J is TRBJ1-1 and V is TRBV6-2 or TRBV6-3; possibly TRBD1 for D (5 bases). The CDR3 contains 14 residues. V lost 8 bases to trimming and J lost 4 bases, with 17 bases between them. Per the germline V gene, CDR1 is MNHEY and CDR2 is SVGEGT. The CDR3 coding sequence is TGTGCCAGCGGAGAATCGACAGTTCTCACTGAAGCTTTCTTT. Translation: CASGESTVLTEAFF.

The V and J genes are TRBV20-1 and TRBJ2-4; TRBD2 matches 8 bases. The CDR3 totals 18 residues. Germline CDR1 and CDR2: DFQATT and SNEGSKA (reference sequence). Trimming cost V 4 bases and J 0 bases; bases outside gene matches: 14. For the CDR3, the DNA is TGCAGTGCTAATCCCTTATCGGGGGGGCAACTAGCCAAAAACATTCAGTACTTC. It codes for CSANPLSGGQLAKNIQYF.

The chain has TRBV2 and TRBJ2-6; D is possibly TRBD2 (5 bases). Trimming stripped 6 bases from V and 0 bases from J, with 12 bases between. The germline V gene encodes CDR1 SNHLY and CDR2 FYNNEI. CDR3 length: 16 residues. The CDR3 region has the DNA TGTGCCAGCAGGGCCGGGATAGTCTCTGGGGCCAACGTCCTGACTTTC. As protein: CASRAGIVSGANVLTF.

This clonotype was seen ten or more times. The J gene is TRBJ2-6, the V gene TRBV20-1; 9 nucleotides match TRBD1. J gave up 1 base and V 0 bases, and 10 bases lay outside the gene matches. There are 19 residues in the CDR3. Germline assignment: CDR1 DFQATT and CDR2 SNEGSKA (reference sequence). The CDR3 DNA reads TGCAGTGCTAGAGAGCTTGGGACAGGGAAACCATCTGGGGCCAACGTCCTGACTTTC. Amino acid sequence: CSARELGTGKPSGANVLTF.

This clonotype was detected only a few times. V usage is TRBV5-1 and J usage is TRBJ1-3, with D perhaps TRBD1 (6 bases). Deletions cut 4 bases from V and 2 bases from J, with 13 bases between. The CDR3 is made up of 15 amino acids. Germline values: CDR1 SGHRS, CDR2 YFSETQ. CDR3 coding DNA: TGCGCCAGCAGCCCAGAGGAGGGGGCTGGAAACACCATATATTTT. Its translation is CASSPEEGAGNTIYF.

In its sample, this clonotype was seen a few times. The chain recombines TRBV12-3 or TRBV12-4 with TRBJ2-1; D is unresolved. V dropped 3 bases and J dropped 0 bases, with 9 bases sitting between them. CDR3 size: 15 residues. This CDR3 reads CASSFRRSSYNEQFF. The CDR3 nucleotides are TGTGCCAGCAGTTTTAGACGTTCCTCCTACAATGAGCAGTTCTTC.

This clonotype was detected a few times. The chain is built from TRBV12-3 or TRBV12-4 and TRBJ1-5, with D hard to call. Trimming took off 4 bases at V and 7 bases at J, with 14 bases between the two ends. CDR3 length: 14 residues. The CDR3 reads CASSSSGARQPQHF. Written as DNA, the CDR3 is TGTGCCAGCAGTTCCTCCGGCGCGAGGCAGCCCCAGCATTTT.

This clonotype has at least ten counts. The gene calls are TRBV4-3 and TRBJ2-6; the D gene is possibly TRBD1 (6 bases). The CDR3 loop spans 18 amino acids. V dropped 3 bases and J dropped 1 base, with 16 bases sitting between them. Germline values: CDR1 LGHNA, CDR2 YSLEER. The CDR3 protein is CASSHDPGHFSGANVLTF. DNA for the CDR3: TGCGCCAGCAGCCATGACCCGGGACACTTTTCTGGGGCCAACGTCCTGACTTTC.

V is TRBV12-3 or TRBV12-4 and J is TRBJ2-3; D possibly corresponds to TRBD1 (6 bases). The CDR3 is 14 residues long. V dropped 7 bases and J dropped 10 bases, with 21 bases sitting between them. The CDR3 DNA follows: TGTGCCAGCACCCCATTAGATGGACAGTCGGCGCAGTATTTT. Translated, it gives CASTPLDGQSAQYF.

This clonotype was detected many times. The genes are TRBV5-6 and TRBJ1-3, with a weak D call TRBD1 (6 bases). CDR1 is SGHDT, CDR2 YYEEEE, per germline. This CDR3 has 17 residues. Deletions cut 7 bases from V and 0 bases from J, with 20 bases between. The chain's CDR3 is CASETGGAGYSGNTIYF. The CDR3 coding sequence is TGTGCCAGCGAGACGGGGGGGGCCGGATACTCTGGAAACACCATATATTTT.

This clonotype came up a few times. The chain links TRBV29-1 to TRBJ2-3; 9 nucleotides line up with TRBD2. The V segment lost 3 bases and the J segment 0 bases; nucleotides outside the gene matches: 1. Germline values: CDR1 SQVTM, CDR2 ANQGSEA. CDR3 size: 14 residues. CDR3 region: CSVDSGSSTDTQYF. In DNA, the CDR3 is TGCAGCGTTGATAGCGGGAGTAGCACAGATACGCAGTATTTT.

The chain employs TRBV18 and TRBJ2-3; no clear D gene. The germline CDR1 and CDR2 sequences are KGHSH and LQKENI. There are 15 residues in the CDR3. Between the trimmed V and J ends, which lost 3 bases and 8 bases, there was a span of 18 bases. The CDR3 loop is CASSPVQAQMGTQYF. The CDR3 bases are TGTGCCAGCTCACCCGTGCAGGCCCAAATGGGTACGCAGTATTTT. The full variable domain, completed using reference TRBV18 and TRBJ2-3, is NAGVMQNPRHLVRRRGQEARLRCSPMKGHSHVYWYRQLPEEGLKFMVYLQKENIIDESGMPKERFSAEFPKEGPSILRIQQVVRGDSAAYFCASSPVQAQMGTQYFGPGTRLTVL.

This clonotype was seen more than once but under ten times. The rearrangement links TRBV5-1 to TRBJ2-5; TRBD2 might be the D (6 bases). The germline CDR1 and CDR2 sequences are SGHRS and YFSETQ. The CDR3 has 14 amino acids. V gave up 6 bases and J gave up 1 base, with 13 bases separating them. The CDR3 coding sequence is TGCGCCAGCACGGTCGGGAGCGCCCAAGAGACCCAGTACTTC. Residues: CASTVGSAQETQYF.

This clonotype was seen only a few times. The CDR3 coding sequence is TGTGCCAGCTCACCATCCGCCGGGACAGGGGGCATAGATACGCAGTATTTT. It translates to CASSPSAGTGGIDTQYF. V gene TRBV18 combines with J gene TRBJ2-3; 12 bases align to TRBD1. Germline V gene sequence: CDR1 KGHSH, CDR2 LQKENI. The CDR3 covers 17 residues. After removal of 2 bases from V and 5 bases from J, the junction contained 8 bases not matched to a gene.